This TCR beta chain was profiled in a study of beta chain features in type 1 diabetes. Broader study findings: There was a moderate but significant shortening of TCRB CDR3s in all four CD4+ subsets of Type 1 diabetes patients. In these data, an HLA type influence on TCRB rearrangement remained unresolved.

The isolated RNA, all of it, was reverse transcribed, so expressed TCRB transcripts were what got sequenced. Measured with immunoSEQ multiplex PCR; TCRdb has only the in-frame clones, and not every one. The sample has about 340,000 clones, around 9.3% seen once. V dropped 5 bases and J dropped 6 bases, with 26 bases sitting between them. Germline lookup yields CDR1 SGHVS and CDR2 FQNEAQ. The CDR3 covers 17 residues. This clone was detected a few times. The antigen remains unidentified. The rearrangement joins TRBV7-8 to TRBJ2-7; the D gene could be TRBD1 or TRBD2 (5 bases each). This clonotype was obtained from a man aged 25 to 40 with type 1 diabetes. Material for sequencing was central memory CD4+ T cells from blood. The CDR3: CASSREGSGTALSEQYF. The CDR3 DNA reads TGTGCCAGCAGCCGAGAAGGGTCGGGGACCGCCCTTAGCGAGCAGTACTTC. The variable domain in full, with the rest retrieved from reference TRBV7-8 and TRBJ2-7, is GAGVSQSPRYKVAKRGQDVALRCDPISGHVSLFWYQQALGQGPEFLTYFQNEAQLDKSGLPSDRFFAERPEGSVSTLKIQRTQQEDSAVYLCASSREGSGTALSEQYFGPGTRLTVT.